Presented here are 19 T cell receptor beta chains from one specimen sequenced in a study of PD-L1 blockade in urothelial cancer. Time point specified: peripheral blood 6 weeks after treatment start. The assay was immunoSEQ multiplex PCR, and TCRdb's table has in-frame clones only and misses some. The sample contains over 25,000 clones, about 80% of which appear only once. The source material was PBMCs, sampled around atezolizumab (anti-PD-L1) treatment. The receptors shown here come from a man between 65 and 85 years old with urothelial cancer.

CDR3 nucleotides: TGTGCCAGCAGTTTATTTGGCGGAACCACCGGGGAGCTGTTTTTT. This sequence encodes CASSLFGGTTGELFF. The J gene is TRBJ2-2, the V gene TRBV28; D call uncertain. V lost 1 base and J 4 bases, leaving 10 bases between the germline ends. The CDR3 spans 15 residues. Germline V lookup: CDR1 MDHEN, CDR2 SYDVKM.

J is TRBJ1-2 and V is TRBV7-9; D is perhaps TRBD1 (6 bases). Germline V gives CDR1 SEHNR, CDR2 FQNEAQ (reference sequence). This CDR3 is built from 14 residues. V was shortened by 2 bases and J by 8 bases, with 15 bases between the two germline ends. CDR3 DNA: TGTGCCAGCAGCTTATCGGCAGGGGCAGGCGGCTACACCTTC. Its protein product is CASSLSAGAGGYTF.

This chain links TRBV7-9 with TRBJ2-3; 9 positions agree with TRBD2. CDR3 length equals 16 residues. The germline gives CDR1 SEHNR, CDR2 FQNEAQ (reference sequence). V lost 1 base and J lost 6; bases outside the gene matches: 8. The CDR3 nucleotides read TGTGCCAGCAGCTTAGGGGTGGCTAGCGGGACCGATACGCAGTATTTT. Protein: CASSLGVASGTDTQYF.

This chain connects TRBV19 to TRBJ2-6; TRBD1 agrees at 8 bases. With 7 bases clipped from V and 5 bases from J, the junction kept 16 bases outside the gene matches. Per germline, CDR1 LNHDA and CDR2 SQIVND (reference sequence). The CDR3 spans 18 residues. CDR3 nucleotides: TGTGCCAGTACCCCTCAGAGGACAGGGATTCTCAGGGCCAACGTCCTGACTTTC. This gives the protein CASTPQRTGILRANVLTF.

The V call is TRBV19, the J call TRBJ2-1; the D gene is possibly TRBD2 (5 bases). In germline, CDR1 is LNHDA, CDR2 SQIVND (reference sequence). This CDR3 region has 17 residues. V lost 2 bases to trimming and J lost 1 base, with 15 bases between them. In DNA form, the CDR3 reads TGTGCCAGTAGTATACTACGGGGAAGTCTTTCCTACAATGAGCAGTTCTTC. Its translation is CASSILRGSLSYNEQFF.

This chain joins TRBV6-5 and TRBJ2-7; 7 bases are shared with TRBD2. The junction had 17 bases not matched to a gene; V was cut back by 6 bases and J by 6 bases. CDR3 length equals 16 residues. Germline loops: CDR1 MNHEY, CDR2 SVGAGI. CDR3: CASSYGRGAGATEQYF. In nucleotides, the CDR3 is TGTGCCAGCAGCTACGGTAGGGGTGCGGGAGCGACCGAGCAGTACTTC.

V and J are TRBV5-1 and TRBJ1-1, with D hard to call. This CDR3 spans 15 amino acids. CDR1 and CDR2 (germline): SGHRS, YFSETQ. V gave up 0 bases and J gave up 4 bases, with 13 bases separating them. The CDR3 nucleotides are TGCGCCAGCAGCTTGGGTCTCCTCGAGGGCACTGAAGCTTTCTTT. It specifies CASSLGLLEGTEAFF.

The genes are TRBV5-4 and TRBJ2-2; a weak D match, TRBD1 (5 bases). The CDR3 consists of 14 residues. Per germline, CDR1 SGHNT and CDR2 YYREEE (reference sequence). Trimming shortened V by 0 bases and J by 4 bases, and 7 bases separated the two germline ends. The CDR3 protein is CASSLAGATGELFF. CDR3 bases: TGTGCCAGCAGCTTGGCTGGGGCCACCGGGGAGCTGTTTTTT.

CDR3: CASSRGQGLNTGELFF. The DNA for the CDR3 is TGTGCCAGTAGTAGGGGACAGGGACTGAACACCGGGGAGCTGTTTTTT. V and J are TRBV19 and TRBJ2-2; 9 bases match TRBD1. This CDR3 region has 16 residues. Trimming removed 4 bases from V and 1 base from J; junction bases left unmatched: 4. Germline V gives CDR1 LNHDA, CDR2 SQIVND (reference sequence).

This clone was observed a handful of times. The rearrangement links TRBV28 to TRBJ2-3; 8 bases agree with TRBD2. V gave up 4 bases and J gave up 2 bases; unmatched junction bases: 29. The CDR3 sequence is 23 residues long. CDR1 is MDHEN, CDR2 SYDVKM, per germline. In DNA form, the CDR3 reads TGTGCCAGCAGTTCAGACCTTTTAAATCCGTGGGGAGAGGCGGGAGGTTCCACAGATACGCAGTATTTT. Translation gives CASSSDLLNPWGEAGGSTDTQYF.

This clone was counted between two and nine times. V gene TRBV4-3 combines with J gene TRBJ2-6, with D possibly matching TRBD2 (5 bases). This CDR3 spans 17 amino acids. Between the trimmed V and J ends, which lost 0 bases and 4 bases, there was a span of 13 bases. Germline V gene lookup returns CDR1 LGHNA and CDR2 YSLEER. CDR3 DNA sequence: TGCGCCAGCAGCCAAGATTGGCTCCCGGGGGGGGCCAACGTCCTGACTTTC. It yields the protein CASSQDWLPGGANVLTF.

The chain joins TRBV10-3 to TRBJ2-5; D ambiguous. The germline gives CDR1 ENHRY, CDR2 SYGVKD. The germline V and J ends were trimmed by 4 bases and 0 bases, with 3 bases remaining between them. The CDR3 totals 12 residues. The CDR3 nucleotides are TGTGCCATCAGTGCCTACCAAGAGACCCAGTACTTC. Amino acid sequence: CAISAYQETQYF.

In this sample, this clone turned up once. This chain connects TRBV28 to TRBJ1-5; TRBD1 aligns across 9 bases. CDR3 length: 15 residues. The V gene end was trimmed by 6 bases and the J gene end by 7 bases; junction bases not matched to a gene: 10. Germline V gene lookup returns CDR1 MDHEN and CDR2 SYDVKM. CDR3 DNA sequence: TGTGCCAGCAGCCTCCCTGCCACAGGGGGCCAGCCCCAGCATTTT. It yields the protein CASSLPATGGQPQHF. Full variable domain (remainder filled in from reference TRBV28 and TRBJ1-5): DVKVTQSSRYLVKRTGEKVFLECVQDMDHENMFWYRQDPGLGLRLIYFSYDVKMKEKGDIPEGYSVSREKKERFSLILESASTNQTSMYLCASSLPATGGQPQHFGDGTRLSIL.

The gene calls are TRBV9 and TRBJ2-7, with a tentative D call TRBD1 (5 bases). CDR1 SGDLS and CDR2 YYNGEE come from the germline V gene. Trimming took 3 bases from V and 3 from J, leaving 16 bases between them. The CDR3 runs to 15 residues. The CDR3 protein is CASSASAGHNYEQYF. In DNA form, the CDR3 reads TGTGCCAGCAGCGCAAGCGCCGGACATAACTACGAGCAGTACTTC.

The CDR3 reads CAISESRDRGIQPQHF. CDR3 sequence (DNA): TGTGCCATCAGTGAGTCGAGGGACAGGGGAATTCAGCCCCAGCATTTT. The V gene is TRBV10-3, the J gene TRBJ1-5, with TRBD1 matching over 10 bases. This CDR3 comprises 16 residues. Trimming removed 0 bases from V and 6 bases from J; junction bases left unmatched: 5. The germline gives CDR1 ENHRY, CDR2 SYGVKD.

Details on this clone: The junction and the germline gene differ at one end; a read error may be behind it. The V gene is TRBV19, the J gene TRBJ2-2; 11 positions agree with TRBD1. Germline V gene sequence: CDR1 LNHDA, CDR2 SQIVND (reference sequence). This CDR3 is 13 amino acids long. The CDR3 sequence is CASSLLGTGGLFF. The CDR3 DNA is TGTGCCAGTAGTCTCCTCGGGACAGGGGGGCTGTTTTTT.

The CDR3 spells CASSPRDRVAFGTDTQYF. The CDR3, as DNA: TGTGCCAGCAGCCCTCGGGACAGGGTAGCATTTGGCACAGATACGCAGTATTTT. The chain recombines TRBV11-2 with TRBJ2-3; 9 bases map to TRBD1. The germline V gene encodes CDR1 SGHAT and CDR2 FQNNGV. This CDR3 has 18 residues. V trimming: 5 bases; J trimming: 1 base; junction bases outside the gene matches: 13.

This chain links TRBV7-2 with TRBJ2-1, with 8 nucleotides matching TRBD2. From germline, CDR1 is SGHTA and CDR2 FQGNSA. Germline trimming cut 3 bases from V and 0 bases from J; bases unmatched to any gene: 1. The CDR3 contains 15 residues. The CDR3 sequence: CASSFSGASYNEQFF. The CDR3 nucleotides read TGTGCCAGCAGCTTTAGCGGGGCCTCCTACAATGAGCAGTTCTTC.

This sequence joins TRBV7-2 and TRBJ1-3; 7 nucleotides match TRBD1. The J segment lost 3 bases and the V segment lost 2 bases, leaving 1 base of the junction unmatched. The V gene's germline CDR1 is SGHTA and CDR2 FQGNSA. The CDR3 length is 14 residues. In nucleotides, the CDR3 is TGTGCCAGCAGCTTACGACAGGGTGGAAACACCATATATTTT. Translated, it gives CASSLRQGGNTIYF.